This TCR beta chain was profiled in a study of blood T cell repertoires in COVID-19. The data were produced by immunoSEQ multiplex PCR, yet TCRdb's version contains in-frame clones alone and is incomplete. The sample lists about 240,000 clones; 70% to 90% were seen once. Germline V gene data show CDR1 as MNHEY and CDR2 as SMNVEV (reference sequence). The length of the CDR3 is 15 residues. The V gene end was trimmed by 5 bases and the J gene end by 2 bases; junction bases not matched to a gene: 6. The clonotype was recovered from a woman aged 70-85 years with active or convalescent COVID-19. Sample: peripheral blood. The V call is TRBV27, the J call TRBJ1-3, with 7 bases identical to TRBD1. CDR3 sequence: CASSRDRATGNTIYF. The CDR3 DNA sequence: TGTGCCAGCAGTAGAGACAGGGCAACTGGAAACACCATATATTTT.